What follows are 24 T cell receptor beta chains derived from one specimen sequenced in a study of CD4 T cells in relation to SARS-CoV-2 and coronaviruses. Their antigens remain unidentified. Some clones are missing from TCRdb's copy, which holds only in-frame ones; the method was immunoSEQ multiplex PCR. The table lists around 25,000 clones, 65% to 80% of them singletons. Before the COVID-19 pandemic, during about 2011-2019, CD4+ T cells were taken from unexposed donors. After roughly 9 days of culture, CD4+ T cells were isolated. The sequenced sample consisted of CD4+ T cells from PBMCs, cultured in vitro. These receptors were collected from a human donor in good health.

The chain combines TRBV7-2 with TRBJ1-3, with TRBD1 matching over 7 bases. Trimming took 1 base from V and 0 from J; bases not matched to a gene: 3. From germline, CDR1 is SGHTA and CDR2 FQGNSA. The CDR3 length is 16 residues. As DNA, the CDR3 is TGTGCCAGCAGCTTAGATCGGGACAGCTCTGGAAACACCATATATTTT. It encodes CASSLDRDSSGNTIYF.

V and J are TRBV11-2 and TRBJ1-6; TRBD1 matches at 10 bases. V shed 5 bases, J shed 10 bases, and the junction held 8 bases outside the gene matches. This CDR3 spans 15 amino acids. Germline V lookup: CDR1 SGHAT, CDR2 FQNNGV. Here the CDR3 reads CASSIRQGAGSPLHF. The CDR3, as DNA: TGTGCCAGCAGCATTAGACAGGGGGCGGGATCACCCCTCCACTTT. Using reference TRBV11-2 and TRBJ1-6 for the parts outside the CDR3, the full variable domain is EAGVAQSPRYKIIEKRQSVAFWCNPISGHATLYWYQQILGQGPKLLIQFQNNGVVDDSQLPKDRFSAERLKGVDSTLKIQPAKLEDSAVYLCASSIRQGAGSPLHFGNGTRLTVT.

This chain uses TRBV7-9 with TRBJ1-5, with D possibly TRBD1 on 5 matching bases. Trimming took 1 base from V and 4 from J, leaving 14 bases between them. Germline V gene sequence: CDR1 SEHNR, CDR2 FQNEAQ (reference sequence). This CDR3 is 16 amino acids long. The DNA for the CDR3 is TGTGCCAGCAGCTTAGAAGGGGCAGCTAAGAATCAGCCCCAGCATTTT. This codes for CASSLEGAAKNQPQHF.

The chain combines TRBV6-5 with TRBJ1-4; D possibly corresponds to TRBD1 (6 bases). The CDR3 has 14 amino acids. The V end lost 5 bases, the J end lost 6 bases, and 13 bases lay between the germline ends. The V gene's germline CDR1 is MNHEY and CDR2 SVGAGI. CDR3 in DNA: TGTGCCAGCAGTCCCGGGACATTCGATGAAAAACTGTTTTTT. It translates to CASSPGTFDEKLFF.

CDR3 residues: CASSQGTASGEKLFF. Written as DNA, the CDR3 is TGTGCCAGCAGCCAAGGAACCGCGTCGGGTGAAAAACTGTTTTTT. The chain combines TRBV3-1 (or the pseudogene TRBV3-2) with TRBJ1-4, with no clear D. This CDR3 has 15 amino acids. Looked up from germline, CDR1 is LGHDT and CDR2 is YNNKEL (reference sequence). V lost 1 base, J lost 7 bases, and 13 bases lay in between.

The rearrangement joins TRBV6-5 to TRBJ1-2; D unclear. The germline V gene has CDR1 MNHEY and CDR2 SVGAGI. V was cut by 7 bases and J by 3 bases, with 6 bases left in between. The CDR3 is 11 residues long. CDR3 bases: TGTGCCAGCACGGTAGACTATGGCTACACCTTC. It codes for CASTVDYGYTF.

This clone occurred once. CDR3 sequence: CASSLGQGVETQYF. The CDR3 nucleotides read TGCGCCAGCAGCTTGGGGCAGGGCGTGGAGACCCAGTACTTC. The chain couples TRBV5-1 to TRBJ2-5; tentative D call: TRBD1 (5 bases). This CDR3 region has 14 residues. V lost 0 bases to trimming and J lost 5 bases, with 11 bases between them. Germline V gives CDR1 SGHRS, CDR2 YFSETQ.

This clone was seen only once. The chain employs TRBV6-6 and TRBJ1-2; D uncertain. The CDR3 is made up of 14 amino acids. V lost 2 bases and J 6 bases, leaving 13 bases between the germline ends. Per the germline V gene, CDR1 is MNHNY and CDR2 is SVGAGI (reference sequence). The CDR3 region is CASSYGGDADGYTF. The DNA of the CDR3 is TGTGCCAGCAGTTACGGCGGGGATGCGGATGGCTACACCTTC.

The chain recombines TRBV5-1 with TRBJ2-5, with D perhaps TRBD1 or TRBD2 (5 bases each). This CDR3 is 16 amino acids long. With 0 bases removed from V and 1 base from J, the gap between germline ends came to 13 bases. Germline V gene data show CDR1 as SGHRS and CDR2 as YFSETQ. CDR3 in amino acids: CASSLGVGGLQETQYF. The CDR3 region has the DNA TGCGCCAGCAGCTTGGGGGTTGGGGGTCTCCAAGAGACCCAGTACTTC.

The chain recombines TRBV11-2 with TRBJ2-7, with D maybe TRBD2 (5 bases). V was cut by 5 bases and J by 6 bases, with 17 bases left in between. The CDR3 runs to 14 residues. The germline V gene has CDR1 SGHAT and CDR2 FQNNGV. The CDR3 region is CASSEWVMGVEQYF. The CDR3 coding sequence is TGTGCCAGCAGCGAATGGGTGATGGGAGTCGAGCAGTACTTC. Variable domain in full (rest from reference TRBV11-2 and TRBJ2-7): EAGVAQSPRYKIIEKRQSVAFWCNPISGHATLYWYQQILGQGPKLLIQFQNNGVVDDSQLPKDRFSAERLKGVDSTLKIQPAKLEDSAVYLCASSEWVMGVEQYFGPGTRLTVT.

J is TRBJ2-2 and V is TRBV3-1 (or the pseudogene TRBV3-2), with TRBD1 as a possible D gene (5 bases). Germline CDR1 LGHDT, CDR2 YNNKEL (reference sequence). This CDR3 comprises 17 residues. Trimming pared 3 bases from V and 3 bases from J, leaving 17 bases between. The CDR3 DNA reads TGTGCCAGCAGCCATGGTTTTTCGCAGGGATACACCGGGGAGCTGTTTTTT. Translated, it gives CASSHGFSQGYTGELFF.

The chain uses TRBV7-3 and TRBJ2-2; TRBD1 matches 10 bases. There are 18 residues in the CDR3. J was trimmed by 5 bases and V by 4 bases; bases with no gene match: 13. In germline, CDR1 is SGHTA, CDR2 FQGTGA. CDR3 sequence reads: CASSSPPGTGAVTGELFF. For the CDR3, the DNA is TGTGCCAGCAGCTCCCCCCCCGGGACAGGGGCTGTAACCGGGGAGCTGTTTTTT.

V and J are TRBV9 and TRBJ1-2; 9 positions match TRBD1. The CDR3 has 13 amino acids. V was clipped by 8 bases and J by 4 bases; unmatched bases: 6. Germline CDR1 reads SGDLS; CDR2 reads YYNGEE. CDR3 loop: CASSRQGGYGYTF. For the CDR3, the DNA is TGTGCCAGTTCGAGACAGGGGGGCTATGGCTACACCTTC.

The chain employs TRBV30 and TRBJ1-1, with D possibly matching TRBD1 (5 bases). Trimming took 5 bases from V and 0 from J, leaving 7 bases between them. The V gene's germline CDR1 is GTSNPN and CDR2 SVGIG (reference sequence). This CDR3 has 12 amino acids. CDR3 DNA: TGTGCCTGGGGACAAATGAACACTGAAGCTTTCTTT. Residues: CAWGQMNTEAFF. Using reference TRBV30 and TRBJ1-1 for the parts outside the CDR3, the full variable domain is SQTIHQWPATLVQPVGSPLSLECTVEGTSNPNLYWYRQAAGRGLQLLFYSVGIGQISSEVPQNLSASRPQDRQFILSSKKLLLSDSGFYLCAWGQMNTEAFFGQGTRLTVV.

J is TRBJ1-2 and V is TRBV12-5; 10 nucleotides line up with TRBD1. J lost 7 bases, V lost 3 bases, and 8 bases had no gene match. This CDR3 is built from 15 residues. Germline lookup yields CDR1 LGHNT and CDR2 FRNRAP. DNA for the CDR3: TGTGCTAGTGGTTTCCCGGGACAGGGGAGGAGTGGCTACACCTTC. This encodes CASGFPGQGRSGYTF.

The V gene is TRBV28, the J gene TRBJ2-7; D remains unclear. Germline loops: CDR1 MDHEN, CDR2 SYDVKM. V lost 2 bases and J 5 bases, leaving 7 bases between the germline ends. CDR3 size: 12 residues. The CDR3 coding sequence is TGTGCCAGCAGTTTAGCTAGGGACGAGCAGTACTTC. As protein: CASSLARDEQYF.

This clone has just one count. The rearrangement uses TRBV18 and TRBJ1-4; the D gene is possibly TRBD1 (6 bases). Germline V gene data show CDR1 as KGHSH and CDR2 as LQKENI. This CDR3 region has 14 residues. V lost 5 bases and J lost 8, with 15 bases in between. The CDR3 spells CASSTTGTREKLFF. CDR3 DNA: TGTGCCAGCTCAACTACAGGGACCCGGGAAAAACTGTTTTTT.

The table lists this clone with a few counts. This chain connects TRBV30 to TRBJ1-2, with a weak D call TRBD1 (6 bases). The CDR3 length is 13 residues. Germline CDR1 is GTSNPN and CDR2 is SVGIG (reference sequence). V dropped 4 bases and J dropped 8 bases, with 17 bases sitting between them. The CDR3 here is CAWNPQGLEGYTF. The CDR3 DNA reads TGTGCCTGGAATCCTCAGGGGTTAGAGGGCTACACCTTC.

The chain links TRBV5-1 to TRBJ1-1; 7 positions agree with TRBD1. Germline CDR1 SGHRS, CDR2 YFSETQ. CDR3 length: 9 residues. The CDR3 reads CVLTGEAFF. Here the CDR3 DNA reads TGCGTTTTGACAGGGGAAGCTTTCTTT.

The table lists this clone with a count of one. The chain couples TRBV9 to TRBJ1-2; no firm D call. CDR3 length: 14 residues. V shed 2 bases and J shed 10 bases, with 18 bases lying between them. The germline gives CDR1 SGDLS, CDR2 YYNGEE. CDR3 amino acids: CASSVSPLTHDYTF. DNA for the CDR3: TGTGCCAGCAGCGTGTCCCCTCTGACCCACGACTACACCTTC.

The V gene is TRBV6-5, the J gene TRBJ1-2; TRBD1 aligns across 8 bases. Germline V gives CDR1 MNHEY, CDR2 SVGAGI. The CDR3 length is 11 residues. DNA of the CDR3: TGTGTTTCCGGGACAGGCTATGGCTACACCTTC. Its translation is CVSGTGYGYTF.

This chain connects TRBV5-1 to TRBJ2-6; the match to TRBD1 covers 9 bases. The junction had 8 bases not matched to a gene; V was cut back by 7 bases and J by 0 bases. Germline lookup yields CDR1 SGHRS and CDR2 YFSETQ. The CDR3 spans 17 residues. The DNA of the CDR3 is TGCGCCAGCCAGTCGGGACAGGGACTCTCTGGGGCCAACGTCCTGACTTTC. As protein: CASQSGQGLSGANVLTF.

This clone was found a few times. J is TRBJ1-2 and V is TRBV6-2 or TRBV6-3; the D is unclear. Deletions cut 5 bases from V and 5 bases from J, with 12 bases between. This CDR3 spans 13 amino acids. The germline CDR1 and CDR2 sequences are MNHEY and SVGEGT. This CDR3 reads CASSHGPPYGYTF. CDR3 DNA sequence: TGTGCCAGCAGTCACGGGCCACCTTATGGCTACACCTTC.

There are a few counts of this clone. V and J are TRBV19 and TRBJ1-5; 7 positions match TRBD1. Trimming removed 6 bases from V and 3 bases from J; junction bases left unmatched: 8. Germline loops: CDR1 LNHDA, CDR2 SQIVND (reference sequence). This CDR3 is 15 amino acids long. CDR3 loop: CASRVDRVNNQPQHF. In DNA, the CDR3 is TGTGCCAGTAGGGTAGACAGGGTGAACAATCAGCCCCAGCATTTT. The variable domain in full, with the rest retrieved from reference TRBV19 and TRBJ1-5, is DGGITQSPKYLFRKEGQNVTLSCEQNLNHDAMYWYRQDPGQGLRLIYYSQIVNDFQKGDIAEGYSVSREKKESFPLTVTSAQKNPTAFYLCASRVDRVNNQPQHFGDGTRLSIL.